This is a list of T cell receptor beta chains from one sample in a study of cytomegalovirus exposure and HLA in healthy donors. This table comes from immunoSEQ multiplex PCR, and its TCRdb copy is limited to in-frame clones, with some not included. The sample yields around 130,000 clones, of which the top ten take up 1.5% to 2.5%. The sequenced material came from PBMCs. The origin of the receptors is a woman in her fifties or sixties in good health and CMV-seronegative. The CDR3 runs from the conserved cysteine through the conserved F or W. D genes are given only for firm matches.

TRBV7-8	.	TRBJ2-7	TGTGCCAGCAGCTTAGCTTCTGCGGTCCCGACCTTCTACGAGCAGTACTTC	CASSLASAVPTFYEQYF
TRBV7-9	.	TRBJ1-4	TGTGCCAGCAGCTTGAGAGGGACTAATGAAAAACTGTTTTTT	CASSLRGTNEKLFF
TRBV7-2	TRBD2	TRBJ2-3	TGTGCCAGCAGCTTAACTAGCGGGAGGGCCGGCACAGATACGCAGTATTTT	CASSLTSGRAGTDTQYF
TRBV28	TRBD1	TRBJ2-7	TGTGCCAGCAGCGGGGACAGCGCCCGAGCCTACGAGCAGTACTTC	CASSGDSARAYEQYF
TRBV18	TRBD2	TRBJ2-7	TGTGCCAGCTCACGAGGACTAGCGGGAGCCTACGAGCAGTACTTC	CASSRGLAGAYEQYF
TRBV2	.	TRBJ1-6	TGTGCCAGCATGGGGGGGCGCAATCTTAATTCACCCCTCCACTTT	CASMGGRNLNSPLHF
TRBV5-1	.	TRBJ2-2	TGCGCCAGCAGCCCCCTTATAAACACGAACACCGGGGAGCTGTTTTTT	CASSPLINTNTGELFF
TRBV4-1	.	TRBJ1-4	TGCGCCAGCAGCCCCCCCGAGGGTGGGGAAAAACTGTTTTTT	CASSPPEGGEKLFF
TRBV6-5	.	TRBJ2-1	TGTGCCAGCAGTTATTCCACAGGGACCAATGAGCAGTTCTTC	CASSYSTGTNEQFF
TRBV11-3	TRBD1	TRBJ2-1	TGTGCCAGCTCGGAAACGACAGGGACGAGTAATGAGCAGTTCTTC	CASSETTGTSNEQFF
TRBV28	.	TRBJ1-1	TGTGCCAGCAGGAGGTACGCCACTGAAGCTTTCTTT	CASRRYATEAFF
TRBV5-1	.	TRBJ2-3	TGCGCCAGCAGCTTGGTGGATAGCCGCACAGATACGCAGTATTTT	CASSLVDSRTDTQYF
TRBV2	.	TRBJ2-7	TGTGCCAGCAGGCTACAGGTAGGCGAGCAGTACTTC	CASRLQVGEQYF
TRBV15	.	TRBJ1-3	TGTGCCACCAGCTCCCCCGAGGAAGGTGGAAACACCATATATTTT	CATSSPEEGGNTIYF
TRBV10-3	.	TRBJ2-2	TGTGCCATCAGGGCGTCGTCCGGGACAAGTAGCACCGGGGAGCTGTTTTTT	CAIRASSGTSSTGELFF
TRBV7-9	.	TRBJ1-2	TGTGCCAGCAGCTTAGGGGGGGACCTCTATGGCTACACCTTC	CASSLGGDLYGYTF
TRBV5-5	TRBD1	TRBJ2-7	TGTGCCAGCAGCACCCTTGACAGGGGCTACGAGCAGTACTTC	CASSTLDRGYEQYF
TRBV29-1	TRBD2	TRBJ2-5	TGCAGCACCCGACTAGCGGGGGCAGAGACCCAGTACTTC	CSTRLAGAETQYF
TRBV7-9	TRBD1	TRBJ1-5	TGTGCCAGCAGCTACGGGACAGGGGGCCCCTATCAGCCCCAGCATTTT	CASSYGTGGPYQPQHF
TRBV7-3	TRBD2	TRBJ2-1	TGTGCCAGCAGGGGACTAGCGGGAAGGAATGAGCAGTTCTTC	CASRGLAGRNEQFF
TRBV6-5	.	TRBJ2-7	TGTGCCAGCAGTCAAGACAGCTACGAGCAGTACTTC	CASSQDSYEQYF
TRBV19	TRBD1	TRBJ2-1	TGTGCCAGTAGTATCGGGACAGGGGGGTACAATGAGCAGTTCTTC	CASSIGTGGYNEQFF
TRBV7-9	TRBD1	TRBJ1-2	TGTGCCAGCAGCTTAGCGCCAGGGGGTCCCGGCTACACCTTC	CASSLAPGGPGYTF
TRBV5-1	TRBD2	TRBJ2-5	TGCGCCAGCAGCCTGGGACTAGCGGGGGGGGAGACCCAGTACTTC	CASSLGLAGGETQYF
TRBV6-1	TRBD1	TRBJ1-1	TGTGCCAGCAGTGATTCTAATTGGCAGGGGGGATATGACACTGAAGCTTTCTTT	CASSDSNWQGGYDTEAFF
TRBV5-1	.	TRBJ1-1	TGCGCCAGCAGGGAGAGGGGGACCGGGAACACTGAAGCTTTCTTT	CASRERGTGNTEAFF
TRBV9	TRBD2	TRBJ2-1	TGTGCCAGCAGCGCGGGACTAGCGGAGATCTACAATGAGCAGTTCTTC	CASSAGLAEIYNEQFF
TRBV12-5	TRBD2	TRBJ2-1	TGTGCTAGTGGTTTGGTAGTAGGGGAGGGCAATGAGCAGTTCTTC	CASGLVVGEGNEQFF
TRBV2	TRBD2	TRBJ2-2	TGTGCCAGCAACGGAGGACTAGCGGGAGTCGGCGGGGAGCTGTTTTTT	CASNGGLAGVGGELFF
TRBV9	TRBD2	TRBJ2-5	TGTGCCAGCAGCGTAAGCGGGAGGGCTGGGGAGACCCAGTACTTC	CASSVSGRAGETQYF
TRBV28	TRBD1	TRBJ1-5	TGTGCCAGCAGAGGGTCGACCGGGGGACAGGGAAAAATTTTGGGTAGCAATCAGCCCCAGCATTTT	CASRGSTGGQGKILGSNQPQHF
TRBV7-3	TRBD1	TRBJ2-2	TGTGCCAGCAGCTCAGACAGGGCGAGGGAGCTGTTTTTT	CASSSDRARELFF
TRBV27	TRBD1	TRBJ1-4	TGTGCCAGCAGGGATACGACAGGGATATCTTCTGCAACTAATGAAAAACTGTTTTTT	CASRDTTGISSATNEKLFF
TRBV7-3	.	TRBJ2-1	TGTGCCAGCAGCTTACAGGGGAGTGGTGAGCAGTTCTTC	CASSLQGSGEQFF
TRBV5-1	TRBD1	TRBJ1-2	TGCGCCAGCAGCCTAAGACAGGGAACCTATGGCTACACCTTC	CASSLRQGTYGYTF
TRBV2	TRBD1	TRBJ1-6	TGTGCCAGCAGCGAGACAGGGGGCCCCTATAATTCACCCCTCCACTTT	CASSETGGPYNSPLHF